This entry lists 28 T cell receptor beta chains sequenced from one sample in a study of early T cells in non-severe SARS-CoV-2 infection. TCRdb re-derived calls from the 5' RACE reads in MiXCR, one entry per CDR3 protein. In the table there are nearly 60,000 distinct CDR3 sequences, roughly 13% of which are singletons. The sample was whole blood. The receptors derive from an adult who was a healthcare worker with PCR-confirmed SARS-CoV-2 infection or an uninfected control (not recorded which).

The chain carries TRBV6-5 and TRBJ2-7; maybe TRBD1 (7 bases). The CDR3 extends over 15 amino acids. The V end lost 2 bases, the J end lost 4 bases, and 15 bases lay between the germline ends. The V gene's germline CDR1 is MNHEY and CDR2 SVGAGI. The CDR3 sequence: CASSYGAGGIYEQYF. The DNA for the CDR3 is TGTGCCAGCAGTTACGGGGCAGGGGGGATTTACGAGCAGTACTTC.

This clonotype was seen a few times. The chain couples TRBV28 to TRBJ1-3, with TRBD1 matching 11 bases. The CDR3 is 13 amino acids. V shed 6 bases and J 8 bases; nucleotides not matched to a gene: 3. CDR1 and CDR2 from the germline V gene are MDHEN and SYDVKM. The CDR3 bases are TGTGCCAGCAGCCAGGACAGGGGGCACACCATATATTTT. It translates to CASSQDRGHTIYF.

This clonotype was seen a handful of times. The V gene is TRBV7-9, the J gene TRBJ2-5, with no clear D. Germline V lookup: CDR1 SEHNR, CDR2 FQNEAQ (reference sequence). Trimming left V 1 base short and J 5 bases short, with 8 bases between. This CDR3 has 13 residues. The CDR3 loop reads CASSLVLGETQYF. The CDR3 DNA sequence: TGTGCCAGCAGCTTAGTACTGGGGGAGACCCAGTACTTC.

The chain combines TRBV18 with TRBJ1-1, with D hard to call. The CDR3 loop spans 16 amino acids. Germline V gene data show CDR1 as KGHSH and CDR2 as LQKENI. Trimming removed 5 bases from V and 0 bases from J, with 16 bases in between. The CDR3: CASSGQRRAVNTEAFF. CDR3 nucleotide sequence: TGTGCCAGCTCAGGCCAACGTAGGGCGGTGAACACTGAAGCTTTCTTT.

This chain uses TRBV7-3 with TRBJ2-6; D uncertain. The CDR3 totals 14 residues. With 3 bases removed from V and 2 bases from J, the gap between germline ends came to 5 bases. Germline V lookup: CDR1 SGHTA, CDR2 FQGTGA. The CDR3: CASSFSTGANVLTF. The CDR3 nucleotides read TGTGCCAGCAGCTTTTCGACTGGGGCCAACGTCCTGACTTTC.

This clonotype was detected many times. The chain uses TRBV30 and TRBJ1-1; D is unclear. Germline V gene data show CDR1 as GTSNPN and CDR2 as SVGIG (reference sequence). The ends were cut back, 2 bases at V and 2 bases at J, with 9 bases in the middle. The CDR3 extends over 13 amino acids. The CDR3 is CAWSLAHNTEAFF. The CDR3 region has the DNA TGTGCCTGGAGTTTGGCACATAACACTGAAGCTTTCTTT.

This clonotype was picked up a small number of times. The chain has TRBV2 and TRBJ1-4; 10 nucleotides align to TRBD1. The CDR3 is 14 residues long. CDR1 is SNHLY and CDR2 is FYNNEI in the germline V gene. Losses at the gene ends were 6 bases for V and 5 bases for J; bases not matched to a gene: 3. This CDR3 is CASRVDRGNEKLFF. The CDR3 nucleotides read TGTGCCAGCAGAGTGGACAGGGGGAATGAAAAACTGTTTTTT.

In its sample, this clonotype was seen many times. The chain links TRBV28 to TRBJ2-5, with TRBD1 matching over 9 bases. The CDR3 totals 17 residues. Germline loops: CDR1 MDHEN, CDR2 SYDVKM. V dropped 6 bases and J dropped 3; count of bases not matched to a gene: 14. CDR3 in amino acids: CASSTFSRTGGKETQYF. DNA for the CDR3: TGTGCCAGCAGCACTTTCAGCCGTACAGGGGGCAAAGAGACCCAGTACTTC. The full variable domain, with the rest looked up from reference TRBV28 and TRBJ2-5, is DVKVTQSSRYLVKRTGEKVFLECVQDMDHENMFWYRQDPGLGLRLIYFSYDVKMKEKGDIPEGYSVSREKKERFSLILESASTNQTSMYLCASSTFSRTGGKETQYFGPGTRLLVL.

This clonotype was seen repeatedly, ten times or more. The chain joins TRBV7-3 to TRBJ2-1; 7 bases line up with TRBD1. The CDR3 consists of 13 residues. The junction had 2 bases not matched to a gene; V was cut back by 3 bases and J by 6 bases. The germline gives CDR1 SGHTA, CDR2 FQGTGA. The CDR3 is CASSFRQGNEQFF. The CDR3 DNA follows: TGTGCCAGCAGCTTCCGACAGGGCAATGAGCAGTTCTTC.

This clonotype showed up many times. The chain couples TRBV20-1 to TRBJ2-1; no firm D call. The CDR3 loop spans 15 amino acids. The germline V and J ends were trimmed by 0 bases and 0 bases, with 9 bases remaining between them. The V gene's germline CDR1 is DFQATT and CDR2 SNEGSKA (reference sequence). The CDR3 bases are TGCAGTGCTAGAGAGGTCAGAAGCTCCTACAATGAGCAGTTCTTC. Protein sequence: CSAREVRSSYNEQFF.

This rearrangement joins TRBV10-1 to TRBJ2-4; weak D call: TRBD1 (6 bases). This CDR3 spans 15 amino acids. Trimming took off 0 bases at V and 5 bases at J, with 11 bases between the two ends. Per the germline V gene, CDR1 is WNHNN and CDR2 is SYGVQD (reference sequence). CDR3 nucleotides: TGCGCCAGCAGTGAGTCGCGACAGGAACAAAACATTCAGTACTTC. Translation gives CASSESRQEQNIQYF.

This clonotype appeared many times. The gene calls are TRBV29-1 and TRBJ2-1; 10 nucleotides match TRBD1. CDR3 size: 14 residues. The germline V gene encodes CDR1 SQVTM and CDR2 ANQGSEA. The V and J ends lost 7 bases and 3 bases, in that order; junction bases with no gene match: 6. CDR3 sequence: CSAIDRGLYNEQFF. The CDR3 bases are TGCAGCGCTATAGACAGGGGGCTCTACAATGAGCAGTTCTTC.

This clonotype was seen only a few times. This sequence joins TRBV27 and TRBJ1-2, with TRBD1 matching 8 bases. Germline assignment: CDR1 MNHEY and CDR2 SMNVEV (reference sequence). V shed 2 bases and J 9 bases; nucleotides not matched to a gene: 8. This CDR3 contains 14 residues. The CDR3 loop is CASSLQGAGTSYTF. DNA for the CDR3: TGTGCCAGCAGTTTACAGGGGGCAGGGACGAGCTACACCTTC.

This clonotype was picked up many times. V usage is TRBV20-1 and J usage is TRBJ2-1, with 14 bases identical to TRBD2. With V trimmed by 2 bases and J by 2 bases, 11 bases remained unmatched. There are 19 residues in the CDR3. Germline CDR1 is DFQATT and CDR2 is SNEGSKA (reference sequence). DNA for the CDR3: TGCAGTGCTAGAAGCTTAGGGACTAGCGGGGGAAAGACCTACAATGAGCAGTTCTTC. This gives the protein CSARSLGTSGGKTYNEQFF.

The chain combines TRBV28 with TRBJ1-5; D possibly corresponds to TRBD1 (6 bases). There are 14 residues in the CDR3. The germline gives CDR1 MDHEN, CDR2 SYDVKM. The ends were cut back, 5 bases at V and 14 bases at J, with 22 bases in the middle. Here the CDR3 reads CASSTLPWGRGEHF. DNA of the CDR3: TGTGCCAGCAGTACCCTCCCCTGGGGCAGGGGAGAGCATTTT.

This clonotype was counted ten times or more. This chain uses TRBV9 with TRBJ1-2; 9 nucleotides agree with TRBD1. This CDR3 region has 13 residues. Losses at the gene ends were 4 bases for V and 8 bases for J; bases not matched to a gene: 6. Germline assignment: CDR1 SGDLS and CDR2 YYNGEE. CDR3 bases: TGTGCCAGCAGCCCTACAGGGGGCTACGGCTACACCTTC. Amino acids: CASSPTGGYGYTF.

This clonotype has ten or more counts. CDR3 nucleotides: TGTGCCAGCAGCCAAAGACAACGGCCGAAGAGCTCCTACAATGAGCAGTTCTTC. Translated: CASSQRQRPKSSYNEQFF. The chain couples TRBV14 to TRBJ2-1; unclear D gene. The V gene's germline CDR1 is SGHDN and CDR2 FVKESK. The length of the CDR3 is 18 residues. Trimming left V 2 bases short and J 0 bases short, with 17 bases between.

This clonotype was seen only a few times. The CDR3 loop reads CASSPQGGRNYGYTF. The CDR3 coding sequence is TGTGCCAGCAGCCCCCAGGGGGGGCGGAACTATGGCTACACCTTC. The chain is built from TRBV7-3 and TRBJ1-2, with 7 bases aligning to TRBD1. The V gene's germline CDR1 is SGHTA and CDR2 FQGTGA. Unmatched junction bases numbered 8, after V lost 5 bases and J lost 2 bases. The CDR3 has 15 residues.

This chain joins TRBV20-1 and TRBJ2-7; no reliable D call. This CDR3 spans 13 amino acids. Trimming pared 5 bases from V and 6 bases from J, leaving 17 bases between. Germline V gene lookup returns CDR1 DFQATT and CDR2 SNEGSKA (reference sequence). The DNA for the CDR3 is TGCAGTGCTGTCCGCGGAGAAGTGTTCGAGCAGTACTTC. Encoded protein: CSAVRGEVFEQYF.

This clonotype was seen many times. In DNA, the CDR3 is TGTGCCAGCAGCTGGCGCGAGGGCGGAAACACCATATATTTT. This translates into CASSWREGGNTIYF. The gene calls are TRBV5-4 and TRBJ1-3, with D unclear. Trimming cost V 3 bases and J 4 bases, with 11 bases left between them. Germline CDR1 is SGHNT and CDR2 is YYREEE (reference sequence). The CDR3 consists of 14 residues.

There are many counts of this clonotype. V is TRBV28 and J is TRBJ1-3; possibly TRBD1 for D (6 bases). This CDR3 region has 14 residues. Trimming removed 4 bases from V and 1 base from J, with 8 bases in between. Per germline, CDR1 MDHEN and CDR2 SYDVKM. The DNA of the CDR3 is TGTGCCAGCAGTTCCAGGGGATCTGGAAACACCATATATTTT. Its protein product is CASSSRGSGNTIYF. Based on the CDR3 plus reference TRBV28 and TRBJ1-3, the full variable domain is DVKVTQSSRYLVKRTGEKVFLECVQDMDHENMFWYRQDPGLGLRLIYFSYDVKMKEKGDIPEGYSVSREKKERFSLILESASTNQTSMYLCASSSRGSGNTIYFGEGSWLTVV.

This clonotype was counted at least ten times. The chain recombines TRBV29-1 with TRBJ1-1; 10 nucleotides line up with TRBD1. V was clipped by 6 bases and J by 8 bases; unmatched bases: 9. Germline V lookup: CDR1 SQVTM, CDR2 ANQGSEA. The CDR3 is 13 residues long. The CDR3 loop is CSVKGRDRGEAFF. The CDR3 nucleotides are TGCAGCGTGAAAGGCCGGGACAGGGGAGAAGCTTTCTTT.

V and J are TRBV6-2 or TRBV6-3 and TRBJ2-7; the match to TRBD2 covers 9 bases. V lost 5 bases, J lost 2 bases, and 4 bases stayed unmatched. Germline-derived CDR1 and CDR2 are MNHEY and SVGEGT. This CDR3 has 14 amino acids. This chain's CDR3 is CASSHIAGAYEQYF. CDR3 bases: TGTGCCAGCAGTCATATAGCGGGGGCCTACGAGCAGTACTTC.

This chain joins TRBV7-2 and TRBJ2-3, with 8 bases aligning to TRBD2. The ends lost 0 bases at V and 4 bases at J; junction bases unmatched: 9. CDR1 and CDR2 (germline): SGHTA, FQGNSA. The CDR3 runs to 17 residues. In nucleotides, the CDR3 is TGTGCCAGCAGCTTAGCATGGGGGCGGGGGGTCCCAGATACGCAGTATTTT. It translates to CASSLAWGRGVPDTQYF.

This clonotype was seen more than once but under ten times. The V and J genes are TRBV5-1 and TRBJ2-2, with TRBD2 matching over 8 bases. Germline lookup yields CDR1 SGHRS and CDR2 YFSETQ. Germline trimming cut 0 bases from V and 5 bases from J; bases unmatched to any gene: 3. CDR3 length equals 15 residues. The CDR3 nucleotides are TGCGCCAGCAGCTTGGCCAGCGGGAGTACCGGGGAGCTGTTTTTT. Translation gives CASSLASGSTGELFF.

This clonotype was counted at least ten times. The chain uses TRBV7-8 and TRBJ2-7; 9 bases agree with TRBD1. Germline trimming cut 5 bases from V and 0 bases from J; bases unmatched to any gene: 11. The CDR3 runs 17 residues. CDR1 is SGHVS, CDR2 FQNEAQ, per germline. CDR3 nucleotide sequence: TGTGCCAGCAGCCCCACGACCGGGACAGGGAGCTCCTACGAGCAGTACTTC. Translation gives CASSPTTGTGSSYEQYF.

In its sample, this clonotype was seen once. V and J are TRBV5-6 and TRBJ1-4; D is undetermined. Germline V CDR1 and CDR2: SGHDT, YYEEEE. This CDR3 contains 16 residues. Trimming removed 0 bases from V and 7 bases from J, with 16 bases in between. CDR3 sequence reads: CASSLGSSGGREKLFF. In nucleotides, the CDR3 is TGTGCCAGCAGCTTGGGATCATCGGGCGGCCGTGAAAAACTGTTTTTT.

There are a few counts of this clonotype. This chain connects TRBV9 to TRBJ2-3; 12 bases are shared with TRBD2. There are 17 residues in the CDR3. V gave up 0 bases and J gave up 0 bases; unmatched junction bases: 2. Germline V gene data show CDR1 as SGDLS and CDR2 as YYNGEE. For the CDR3, the DNA is TGTGCCAGCAGCGTAGCTACTAGCGGGAGGAGCACAGATACGCAGTATTTT. Its translation is CASSVATSGRSTDTQYF.